A single sample is the source of the 18 T cell receptor beta chains below, sequenced in a study of blood T cell repertoires in COVID-19. The table came from immunoSEQ multiplex PCR; TCRdb's copy has only in-frame clones and leaves some out. This table has some 48,000 clones, 84% appearing once. Source material: peripheral blood. These receptors were taken from a human donor in a cohort sampled during active COVID-19.

The rearrangement joins TRBV6-2 or TRBV6-3 to TRBJ1-5; 7 bases match TRBD1. The CDR3 consists of 15 residues. J was trimmed by 2 bases and V by 6 bases; bases with no gene match: 7. Germline loops: CDR1 MNHEY, CDR2 SVGEGT. This CDR3 is CASSHDRARNQPQHF. The CDR3 DNA is TGTGCCAGCAGCCACGACAGGGCCCGCAATCAGCCCCAGCATTTT.

The J gene is TRBJ1-2, the V gene TRBV18; 8 bases agree with TRBD1. CDR1 is KGHSH and CDR2 is LQKENI in the germline V gene. The CDR3 runs 13 residues. The V and J ends lost 6 bases and 2 bases, in that order; junction bases with no gene match: 2. The CDR3 DNA reads TGTGCCAGCTCGACAGGGGCCAACTATGGCTACACCTTC. Its protein product is CASSTGANYGYTF.

The DNA for the CDR3 is TGTGCCAGCAGTTACTCGAGGGACGGGGGACTTGAAGCTTTCTTT. This encodes CASSYSRDGGLEAFF. The chain carries TRBV6-2 or TRBV6-3 and TRBJ1-1; D possibly corresponds to TRBD1 (5 bases). Trimming shortened V by 0 bases and J by 7 bases, and 15 bases separated the two germline ends. This CDR3 has 15 residues. Germline values: CDR1 MNHEY, CDR2 SVGEGT.

The chain couples TRBV6-5 to TRBJ1-5; D is uncertain. Germline V CDR1 and CDR2: MNHEY, SVGAGI. This CDR3 region has 13 residues. The V and J ends lost 6 bases and 2 bases respectively, with 8 bases between them. CDR3: CASSRFGNQPQHF. In DNA form, the CDR3 reads TGTGCCAGCAGCCGGTTCGGCAATCAGCCCCAGCATTTT.

The chain carries TRBV11-3 and TRBJ2-5; no clear D. Germline V gene sequence: CDR1 SGHNT, CDR2 YENEEA. V was clipped by 3 bases and J by 5 bases, with 7 bases between them. This CDR3 region has 12 residues. The CDR3 sequence is CASSFNRETQYF. In DNA, the CDR3 is TGTGCCAGCAGCTTTAATCGGGAGACCCAGTACTTC.

The chain combines TRBV6-5 with TRBJ1-1; D may be TRBD1 (6 bases). Germline CDR1 reads MNHEY; CDR2 reads SVGAGI. Trimming took off 5 bases at V and 1 base at J, with 11 bases between the two ends. The CDR3 loop spans 14 amino acids. CDR3 loop: CASSHEGGNTEAFF. DNA of the CDR3: TGTGCCAGCAGTCACGAAGGGGGGAACACTGAAGCTTTCTTT.

The J gene is TRBJ2-7, the V gene TRBV27; TRBD1 matches at 8 bases. There are 15 residues in the CDR3. Germline V gene lookup returns CDR1 MNHEY and CDR2 SMNVEV (reference sequence). Trimming at V came to 5 bases and at J to 2 bases, leaving 8 bases not matched to a gene. The chain's CDR3 is CASSPKGTGPYEQYF. DNA of the CDR3: TGTGCCAGCAGTCCAAAGGGGACAGGACCCTACGAGCAGTACTTC.

The CDR3 DNA is TGTGCCAGCAGCAAAGTGTGCAGGGTTCGCAATGAGCAGTTCTTC. Protein product: CASSKVCRVRNEQFF. The gene calls are TRBV21-1 and TRBJ2-1; the table assigns TRBD1, which was not confirmed against the DNA. TRBV21-1 is shown as a pseudogene. CDR3 length: 15 residues.

The chain recombines TRBV5-4 with TRBJ2-5; the D gene is possibly TRBD1 (6 bases). The CDR3 sequence is 14 residues long. The germline V and J ends were trimmed by 2 bases and 5 bases, with 13 bases remaining between them. Germline values: CDR1 SGHNT, CDR2 YYREEE (reference sequence). CDR3 in DNA: TGTGCCAGCAGCTTCGTCCCCAGGGGTGAGACCCAGTACTTC. It is translated as CASSFVPRGETQYF.

The chain carries TRBV4-2 and TRBJ1-1; D not resolved. Trimming left V 4 bases short and J 4 bases short, with 10 bases between. Germline values: CDR1 LGHNA, CDR2 YNFKEQ. CDR3 length equals 13 residues. This CDR3 reads CASSPRQSTEAFF. The CDR3 coding sequence is TGTGCCAGCAGCCCAAGACAAAGCACTGAAGCTTTCTTT.

V usage is TRBV14 and J usage is TRBJ2-1; no definite D call. The germline V and J ends were trimmed by 2 bases and 7 bases, with 9 bases remaining between them. In germline, CDR1 is SGHDN, CDR2 FVKESK. CDR3 length equals 13 residues. CDR3 nucleotide sequence: TGTGCCAGCAGCCAATCAAAGAGTAATGAGCAGTTCTTC. It translates to CASSQSKSNEQFF.

V is TRBV10-3 and J is TRBJ2-5, with 13 bases identical to TRBD2. The V segment lost 2 bases and the J segment 4 bases; nucleotides outside the gene matches: 10. CDR1 and CDR2 (germline): ENHRY, SYGVKD. The CDR3 is 18 residues long. The CDR3 bases are TGTGCCATCAGTGAGCCGATGGGACTAGCGGGAAGGGGAGAGACCCAGTACTTC. This gives the protein CAISEPMGLAGRGETQYF.

This chain uses TRBV10-1 with TRBJ1-4; a weak D match, TRBD1 (5 bases). Trimming stripped 6 bases from V and 5 bases from J, with 13 bases between. The V gene's germline CDR1 is WNHNN and CDR2 SYGVQD (reference sequence). This CDR3 is 14 amino acids long. CDR3 residues: CASSARQKNEKLFF. CDR3 nucleotide sequence: TGCGCCAGCAGCGCTAGACAGAAAAATGAAAAACTGTTTTTT.

This clone was detected only a few times. The chain employs TRBV30 and TRBJ1-1; D is perhaps TRBD1 (6 bases). Trimming pared 5 bases from V and 8 bases from J, leaving 12 bases between. The CDR3 extends over 11 amino acids. Per the germline V gene, CDR1 is GTSNPN and CDR2 is SVGIG (reference sequence). The CDR3 sequence: CAWDLTGEAFF. The CDR3 nucleotides read TGTGCCTGGGATCTTACAGGGGAAGCTTTCTTT.

The V gene is TRBV24-1, the J gene TRBJ2-7; a possible D gene is TRBD1 (5 bases). The V gene's germline CDR1 is KGHDR and CDR2 SFDVKD. The CDR3 covers 14 residues. The V gene lost 3 bases and the J gene lost 0 bases, with 8 bases spanning the gap. CDR3 sequence: CATSDPGISYEQYF. The CDR3 DNA reads TGTGCCACCAGTGATCCAGGGATCTCCTACGAGCAGTACTTC.

The chain joins TRBV19 to TRBJ1-5; D remains ambiguous. V was clipped by 3 bases and J by 7 bases, with 7 bases between them. The CDR3 has 12 amino acids. Germline V gene data show CDR1 as LNHDA and CDR2 as SQIVND (reference sequence). DNA of the CDR3: TGTGCCAGTAGTATCCCTCAGCAGCCCCAGCATTTT. Its protein is CASSIPQQPQHF.

CDR3 sequence (DNA): TGTGCCAGCAGTTACAAACTAGCGGGAAAGAATGAGCAGTTCTTC. The encoded protein is CASSYKLAGKNEQFF. The rearrangement uses TRBV6-2 or TRBV6-3 and TRBJ2-1; 10 bases agree with TRBD2. The trim removed 2 bases at V and 7 bases at J, leaving 5 bases unmatched. CDR1 is MNHEY, CDR2 SVGEGT, per germline. This CDR3 comprises 15 residues.

The V and J genes are TRBV5-4 and TRBJ2-7; 10 nucleotides match TRBD1. The CDR3 sequence is 15 residues long. Germline assignment: CDR1 SGHNT and CDR2 YYREEE (reference sequence). Trimming removed 3 bases from V and 3 bases from J; junction bases left unmatched: 6. CDR3 amino acids: CASSSKTGGGYEQYF. The CDR3, as DNA: TGTGCCAGCAGCTCTAAGACAGGGGGCGGCTACGAGCAGTACTTC.